The 8 T cell receptor beta chains reported below all come from one sample, sequenced in a study of T cells after yellow fever vaccination. MiXCR was run by TCRdb on the 5' RACE reads, yielding one entry per CDR3 protein. The table includes about 580,000 distinct CDR3 sequences, approximately 16% detected once. The source was PBMCs, collected 5 days after the first yellow fever vaccination. The receptors were sampled from a young man who received the YFV17D yellow fever vaccine.

This clonotype has more than one count but fewer than ten. The gene calls are TRBV11-3 and TRBJ2-5; the D is unclear. V shed 5 bases and J shed 5 bases, with 12 bases lying between them. From germline, CDR1 is SGHNT and CDR2 YENEEA. This CDR3 has 13 amino acids. The CDR3 loop is CASSLTIRETQYF. As DNA, the CDR3 is TGTGCCAGCAGCCTTACTATACGGGAGACCCAGTACTTC.

This clonotype was counted a few times. The chain recombines TRBV7-2 with TRBJ2-3; D is uncertain. The germline CDR1 and CDR2 sequences are SGHTA and FQGNSA. Trimming stripped 0 bases from V and 6 bases from J, with 10 bases between. The CDR3 extends over 14 amino acids. The CDR3 sequence is CASSLARSRDTQYF. The CDR3 DNA sequence: TGTGCCAGCAGCTTAGCGCGGTCGAGGGATACGCAGTATTTT.

This rearrangement joins TRBV7-6 to TRBJ2-1; no clear D gene. The V end was cut by 2 bases, the J end by 3 bases, with 14 bases between. CDR3 size: 16 residues. Germline V CDR1 and CDR2: SGHVS, FNYEAQ. CDR3 coding DNA: TGTGCCAGCAGCTTATCCGGACCTCTTGGCTACAATGAGCAGTTCTTC. Translating it yields CASSLSGPLGYNEQFF.

The chain is built from TRBV15 and TRBJ2-1; D unclear. This CDR3 spans 15 amino acids. V was trimmed by 3 bases and J by 6 bases, leaving 15 bases between them. Germline V gene data show CDR1 as LNHNV and CDR2 as YYDKDF (reference sequence). The CDR3: CATSRMVGVGNEQFF. In DNA, the CDR3 is TGTGCCACCAGCAGGATGGTAGGAGTAGGCAATGAGCAGTTCTTC.

This clonotype has just a few counts. This sequence joins TRBV7-2 and TRBJ1-1; D possibly corresponds to TRBD1 (6 bases). Trimming removed 2 bases from V and 3 bases from J, with 10 bases in between. Germline CDR1 reads SGHTA; CDR2 reads FQGNSA. The length of the CDR3 is 14 residues. Here the CDR3 DNA reads TGTGCCAGCAGCTTAACGGGGGCGGACACTGAAGCTTTCTTT. Its protein is CASSLTGADTEAFF.

The table lists this clonotype with a few counts. The chain couples TRBV27 to TRBJ1-2; tentative D call: TRBD1 (5 bases). CDR1 and CDR2 (germline): MNHEY, SMNVEV (reference sequence). V lost 5 bases and J 8 bases, leaving 9 bases between the germline ends. The CDR3 has 11 residues. The CDR3 protein is CASSEGLGYTF. CDR3 DNA sequence: TGTGCCAGCAGTGAGGGGCTGGGCTACACCTTC.

A few counts support this clonotype. This chain links TRBV28 with TRBJ2-7, with D tentatively TRBD1 (5 bases). Germline V lookup: CDR1 MDHEN, CDR2 SYDVKM. The CDR3 contains 14 residues. Trimming stripped 7 bases from V and 6 bases from J, with 19 bases between. CDR3 nucleotides: TGTGCCAGCAATTCAAGGCAGGGAACACGCGAGCAGTACTTC. Residues: CASNSRQGTREQYF.

In this sample, this clonotype turned up a few times. The J gene is TRBJ2-2, the V gene TRBV5-1; perhaps TRBD2 as D (5 bases). The V gene's germline CDR1 is SGHRS and CDR2 YFSETQ. V was pared by 4 bases and J by 6 bases, with 13 bases between. The CDR3 consists of 14 residues. CDR3 loop: CASSTGNQAGELFF. The DNA for the CDR3 is TGCGCCAGCAGCACCGGGAACCAAGCCGGGGAGCTGTTTTTT. The full variable domain, rest sourced from reference TRBV5-1 and TRBJ2-2, is KAGVTQTPRYLIKTRGQQVTLSCSPISGHRSVSWYQQTPGQGLQFLFEYFSETQRNKGNFPGRFSGRQFSNSRSEMNVSTLELGDSALYLCASSTGNQAGELFFGEGSRLTVL.